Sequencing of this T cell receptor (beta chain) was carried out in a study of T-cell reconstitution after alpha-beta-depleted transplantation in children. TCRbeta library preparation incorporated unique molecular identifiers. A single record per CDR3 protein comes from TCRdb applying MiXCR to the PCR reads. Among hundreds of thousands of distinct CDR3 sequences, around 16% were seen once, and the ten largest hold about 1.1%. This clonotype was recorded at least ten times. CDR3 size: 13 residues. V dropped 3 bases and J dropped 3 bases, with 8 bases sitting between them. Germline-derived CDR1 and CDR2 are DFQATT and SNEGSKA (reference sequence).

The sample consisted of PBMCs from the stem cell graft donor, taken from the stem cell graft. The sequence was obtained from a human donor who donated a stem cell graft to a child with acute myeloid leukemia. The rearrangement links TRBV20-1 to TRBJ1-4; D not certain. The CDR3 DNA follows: TGCAGTGCTAGTCGGGATCCTAATGAAAAACTGTTTTTT. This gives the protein CSASRDPNEKLFF.